The next 7 T cell receptor delta chains were all read from a single sample in a study of Vδ1+ human thymocytes. Regarding the study as a whole: Thymic TRG and TRD repertoires appeared highly polyclonal, with Gaussian CDR3 length distributions.

RNA was extracted from the cells and then reverse transcribed. CDR3 amplicons came from multiplex PCR with pooled V-gene forward and constant-region reverse primers. TCRdb reanalysed the multiplex PCR reads via CATT. Among 24,000 or so delta-chain clones listed, about 29% were seen once. These receptors' targets are unknown. The sample taken for sequencing was Vdelta1+ gamma-delta thymocytes from the thymus. Subset meaning: FACS-sorted CD3+ TCRalphabeta- TCRVdelta1+ TCRVdelta2- thymocytes. The receptors were gathered from a boy in the first two years of life who had congenital heart surgery.

V is TRDV1 and J is TRDJ1, with 8 nucleotides matching TRDD2. Germline CDR1 reads TSWWSYY; CDR2 reads QGS. CDR3 length equals 19 residues. J was trimmed by 5 bases and V by 6 bases; bases with no gene match: 23. The CDR3 spells CALGSFLRIGDPPRDKLIF. Written as DNA, the CDR3 is TGTGCTCTTGGCAGCTTCCTACGAATTGGGGATCCCCCCCGGGATAAACTCATCTTT.

The chain combines TRDV1 with TRDJ1; no clear D. V was trimmed by 5 bases and J by 2 bases, leaving 18 bases between them. CDR3 size: 16 residues. Germline CDR1 is TSWWSYY and CDR2 is QGS. The CDR3 sequence: CALGLDARWPTDKLIF. The CDR3 coding sequence is TGTGCTCTTGGGCTTGACGCCCGGTGGCCAACCGATAAACTCATCTTT.

This clone was picked up a small number of times. The chain carries TRDV1 and TRDJ1, with 9 bases lining up with TRDD3. Germline V gene lookup returns CDR1 TSWWSYY and CDR2 QGS. With V trimmed by 4 bases and J by 8 bases, 17 bases remained unmatched. This CDR3 comprises 17 residues. DNA of the CDR3: TGTGCTCTTGGGGCGTACCTTAAAGTGGGGGATAGGCCCAAACTCATCTTT. It specifies CALGAYLKVGDRPKLIF.

V gene TRDV1 combines with J gene TRDJ1, with D maybe TRDD3 (6 bases). This CDR3 comprises 16 residues. Germline V gives CDR1 TSWWSYY, CDR2 QGS. Trimming cost V 6 bases and J 5 bases, with 22 bases left between them. CDR3: CALGRTQGGYLDKLIF. In nucleotides, the CDR3 is TGTGCTCTTGGCCGCACTCAGGGCGGATACCTTGATAAACTCATCTTT.

This clone appeared a few times. The sample contains more than one DNA sequence encoding this CDR3. This chain connects TRDV1 to TRDJ1, with 13 bases lining up with TRDD3. V gave up 2 bases and J gave up 4 bases; unmatched junction bases: 22. Germline values: CDR1 TSWWSYY, CDR2 QGS. This CDR3 region has 22 residues. The CDR3 is CALGESLTNSQLGDTRVDKLIF. Here the CDR3 DNA reads TGTGCTCTTGGGGAATCCCTTACAAATTCTCAACTGGGGGATACGCGCGTCGATAAACTCATCTTT.

The chain has TRDV1 and TRDJ1; 9 bases are a match to TRDD3. Germline V gives CDR1 TSWWSYY, CDR2 QGS. The CDR3 runs to 28 residues. Trimming took 2 bases from V and 0 from J; bases not matched to a gene: 40. CDR3 sequence reads: CALGESSFPTPSMGDIDFLRFDTDKLIF. CDR3 coding DNA: TGTGCTCTTGGGGAATCCTCTTTTCCTACCCCTAGTATGGGGGATATTGATTTTTTAAGGTTTGACACCGATAAACTCATCTTT.

This clone was counted at least ten times. The chain couples TRDV1 to TRDJ1; 12 positions match TRDD3. V trimming: 4 bases; J trimming: 7 bases; junction bases outside the gene matches: 16. Germline V gene data show CDR1 as TSWWSYY and CDR2 as QGS. The CDR3 runs 18 residues. CDR3 in amino acids: CALGGRNLVLGDTGKLIF. CDR3 DNA sequence: TGTGCTCTTGGGGGCCGAAATCTTGTACTGGGGGATACAGGTAAACTCATCTTT.